This T cell receptor beta chain emerged from a study (dated by TCRdb to 2016 to 2018). Libraries were prepared through RT-PCR. TCRdb records Illumina MiSeq as the sequencer. TCRdb reworked the public reads: Q25 trimming with fastp, MiXCR clone assembly, productive beta chains retained. Rows with one shared CDR3 protein collapse into an entry with the most common genes and DNA. The sample has 650,000 to 800,000 distinct CDR3 sequences on record, 13% to 15% of them singletons. The top ten clones comprise 3.6% of the sample. This clonotype was found many times. The antigen it recognizes is unknown. No base quality information exists; no much larger clone differs at one position. The CDR3 starts with the cysteine, ends with the phenylalanine, and has 15 residues. Here the CDR3 DNA is all that survives: 45 bases in frame from base 1. The germline ends are 11 bases apart after V is trimmed by 0 bases and J by 2 bases. For CDR1 and CDR2, the germline V gene lists SGHRS and YFSETQ.

Sequencing was carried out using memory CD4+ T cells from blood. The sequence links TRBV5-1 to TRBJ1-2; the D gene is perhaps TRBD1, from 6 matching bases. This receptor was identified in a female donor in good health, serving as a healthy control. The encoded CDR3 is CASSLGGHSNYGYTF. At the DNA level, the sequence is TGCGCCAGCAGCTTGGGGGGACATTCGAACTATGGCTACACCTTC.